The present T cell receptor (beta chain) was sequenced within a study of cytomegalovirus exposure and HLA in healthy donors. The wider study: HLA-typed donors were the source of approximately 85 million unique TCRs, which an early data release held.

The CDR3 contains 18 residues. V was clipped by 3 bases and J by 7 bases, with 22 bases between them. The germline CDR1 and CDR2 sequences are LNHDA and SQIVND (reference sequence). The primer mix had 60 Vbeta and 13 Jbeta primers. Assay used: immunoSEQ multiplex PCR; TCRdb lists only in-frame clones, some missing. Of roughly 150,000 clones in the sample, 84% were seen once. This TCR came from a man aged 25-40 years in good health and CMV-seronegative. Sequenced sample: PBMCs. J is TRBJ1-6 and V is TRBV19, with D maybe TRBD1 (6 bases). The CDR3 nucleotides read TGTGCCAGTAGTATGGGGGGGGCTCGAGTTCCACTGAATTCACCCCTCCACTTT. Translating gives CASSMGGARVPLNSPLHF. Drawing the rest from reference TRBV19 and TRBJ1-6, the complete variable domain is DGGITQSPKYLFRKEGQNVTLSCEQNLNHDAMYWYRQDPGQGLRLIYYSQIVNDFQKGDIAEGYSVSREKKESFPLTVTSAQKNPTAFYLCASSMGGARVPLNSPLHFGNGTRLTVT.